The 7 T cell receptor beta chains in this list originate from one sample, sequenced in a study of cytomegalovirus exposure and HLA in healthy donors. Primers: 60 Vbeta forward and 13 Jbeta reverse. Produced via immunoSEQ multiplex PCR; TCRdb's table is partial and in-frame only. The data show more than 75,000 clones, with roughly 80% seen just once and 6% to 8% held by the top ten. The sequencing sample was made of PBMCs. The receptors originated from a woman between 45 and 65 years old in good health and CMV-seropositive.

The CDR3 region has the DNA TGTGCCAGCAGCCCCCTGTCAGATACGCAGTATTTT. Encoded protein: CASSPLSDTQYF. The V gene is TRBV7-2, the J gene TRBJ2-3; D remains ambiguous. The germline gives CDR1 SGHTA, CDR2 FQGNSA. CDR3 length: 12 amino acids. V lost 5 bases to trimming and J lost 4 bases, with 7 bases between them.

The chain is built from TRBV28 and TRBJ2-2, with 13 bases fitting TRBD2. Per germline, CDR1 MDHEN and CDR2 SYDVKM. The CDR3 runs 14 residues. The junction had 5 bases not matched to a gene; V was cut back by 10 bases and J by 6 bases. The CDR3 spells CAIQLAGGAGELFF. For the CDR3, the DNA is TGTGCCATCCAACTAGCGGGGGGGGCCGGGGAGCTGTTTTTT.

The chain uses TRBV27 and TRBJ2-2; maybe TRBD1 (5 bases). CDR1 MNHEY and CDR2 SMNVEV come from the germline V gene (reference sequence). The CDR3 length is 13 residues. The ends were cut back, 6 bases at V and 1 base at J, with 6 bases in the middle. CDR3 in amino acids: CASSTGNTGELFF. The CDR3 DNA reads as TGTGCCAGCAGCACAGGGAACACCGGGGAGCTGTTTTTT.

The gene calls are TRBV11-2 and TRBJ2-5, with D maybe TRBD1 (6 bases). Looked up from germline, CDR1 is SGHAT and CDR2 is FQNNGV. This CDR3 has 15 residues. V was cut by 1 base and J by 2 bases, with 11 bases left in between. CDR3 bases: TGTGCCAGCAGCTTAGGAACAGGGACGCAAGAGACCCAGTACTTC. Protein product: CASSLGTGTQETQYF.

The chain carries TRBV5-1 and TRBJ1-4; D is uncertain. The V end was cut by 3 bases, the J end by 5 bases, with 14 bases between. The CDR3 loop spans 15 amino acids. Germline V CDR1 and CDR2: SGHRS, YFSETQ. In nucleotides, the CDR3 is TGCGCCAGCAGCTATGCCACTCTTCAAAATGAAAAACTGTTTTTT. This gives the protein CASSYATLQNEKLFF.

The gene calls are TRBV2 and TRBJ1-2, with 8 bases that match TRBD1. Germline V lookup: CDR1 SNHLY, CDR2 FYNNEI. The J segment lost 11 bases and the V segment lost 9 bases, leaving 26 bases of the junction unmatched. This CDR3 has 17 amino acids. The CDR3 nucleotides read TGTGCCAGGGAGGTTAGCTCCAGGGTCGGACAGGGAAGGCAGTACACCTTC. Its translation: CAREVSSRVGQGRQYTF.

The CDR3 loop reads CASMGSGRGNEQFF. CDR3 sequence (DNA): TGTGCCAGCATGGGTAGCGGGAGGGGGAATGAGCAGTTCTTC. The rearrangement links TRBV2 to TRBJ2-1; 11 bases agree with TRBD2. V lost 7 bases, J lost 7 bases, and 6 bases stayed unmatched. The CDR3 totals 14 residues. Germline lookup yields CDR1 SNHLY and CDR2 FYNNEI.